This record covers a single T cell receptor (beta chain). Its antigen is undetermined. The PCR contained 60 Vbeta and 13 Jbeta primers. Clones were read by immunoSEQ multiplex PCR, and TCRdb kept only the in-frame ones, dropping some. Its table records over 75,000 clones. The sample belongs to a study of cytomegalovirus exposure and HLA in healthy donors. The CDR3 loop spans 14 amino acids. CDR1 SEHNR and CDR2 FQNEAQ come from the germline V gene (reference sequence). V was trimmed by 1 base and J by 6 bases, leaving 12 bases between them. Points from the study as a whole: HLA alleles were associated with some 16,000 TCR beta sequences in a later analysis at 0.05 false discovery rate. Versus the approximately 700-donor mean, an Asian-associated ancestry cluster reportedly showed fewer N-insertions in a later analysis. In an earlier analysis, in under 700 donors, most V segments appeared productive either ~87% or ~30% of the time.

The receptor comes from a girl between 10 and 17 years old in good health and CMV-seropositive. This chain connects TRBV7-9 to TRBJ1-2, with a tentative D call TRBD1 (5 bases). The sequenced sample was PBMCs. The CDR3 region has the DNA TGTGCCAGCAGCTTAGAGTTGGAGGGGAATGGCTACACCTTC. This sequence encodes CASSLELEGNGYTF.